This T cell receptor (beta chain) was recorded in a study of shared clonotypes between healthy human individuals. Using immunoSEQ multiplex PCR, the repertoire was profiled, and TCRdb retains in-frame clones only, with some absent. The sample includes around 1.9 million clones, about 93% of them seen just once. In the naive CD8 group, cells lacked CD45RO and were positively selected for CCR7, so terminally differentiated effector memory CD45RA+ cells were left out. The specimen was naive CD8+ T cells from PBMCs. This clonotype was sampled from a man between 18 and 35 years old in good health. Some clones in this sample may be carry-over from other donors' samples.

For the CDR3, the DNA is TGTGCCAGCAGCCCGGGACTAGCGGGAGCCAATGAGCAGTTCTTC. Its translation is CASSPGLAGANEQFF. V and J are TRBV7-9 and TRBJ2-1; 14 bases line up with TRBD2. The CDR3 runs 15 residues. Trimming removed 5 bases from V and 6 bases from J; junction bases left unmatched: 3. CDR1 is SEHNR and CDR2 is FQNEAQ in the germline V gene (reference sequence).